What follows are 12 T cell receptor beta chains derived from one specimen sequenced in a study of T cell repertoires in cytomegalovirus infection. TCRdb re-called the reads with MiXCR, one entry per CDR3 protein. The repertoire has about 400,000 distinct CDR3 sequences, about a sixth of them found once; the top ten carry around 9.3%. The specimen was PBMCs. These receptors all come from a human donor in good health (CMV status not recorded). Some clones in this sample may be carry-over from other donors' samples.

The V call is TRBV11-2, the J call TRBJ2-7; possible D gene TRBD2, 6 bases. Germline loops: CDR1 SGHAT, CDR2 FQNNGV. Deletions cut 4 bases from V and 6 bases from J, with 16 bases between. The CDR3 is 14 amino acids. In nucleotides, the CDR3 is TGTGCCAGCAGCTCCACCATGGGGGGAGTCGAGCAGTACTTC. This sequence encodes CASSSTMGGVEQYF.

This clonotype was observed at least ten times. This chain links TRBV7-2 with TRBJ2-3, with 8 positions matching TRBD2. Trimming at V came to 1 base and at J to 5 bases, leaving 8 bases not matched to a gene. Germline V gene data show CDR1 as SGHTA and CDR2 as FQGNSA. This CDR3 contains 16 residues. CDR3 region: CASSLGPGTRGDTQYF. The CDR3 coding sequence is TGTGCCAGCAGCTTAGGACCCGGGACTAGGGGAGATACGCAGTATTTT.

The J gene is TRBJ2-7, the V gene TRBV5-4; D gene ambiguous. Germline CDR1 reads SGHNT; CDR2 reads YYREEE (reference sequence). The CDR3 consists of 12 residues. With 4 bases removed from V and 4 bases from J, the gap between germline ends came to 9 bases. CDR3 nucleotide sequence: TGTGCCAGCAGCCGCAACCCATACGAGCAGTACTTC. Its protein is CASSRNPYEQYF. Using reference TRBV5-4 and TRBJ2-7 for the parts outside the CDR3, the full variable domain is ETGVTQSPTHLIKTRGQQVTLRCSSQSGHNTVSWYQQALGQGPQFIFQYYREEENGRGNFPPRFSGLQFPNYSSELNVNALELDDSALYLCASSRNPYEQYFGPGTRLTVT.

The J gene is TRBJ1-5, the V gene TRBV6-8; perhaps TRBD1 as D (6 bases). Trimming took off 5 bases at V and 5 bases at J, with 16 bases between the two ends. The CDR3 sequence is 15 residues long. Germline CDR1 and CDR2: MNHGY and SAAAGT. The CDR3 here is CASSRGGAGDQPQHF. CDR3 sequence (DNA): TGTGCCAGCAGTCGAGGGGGGGCAGGCGATCAGCCCCAGCATTTT.

This clonotype appeared many times. The chain recombines TRBV7-8 with TRBJ2-1; a weak D match, TRBD1 (6 bases). V was shortened by 4 bases and J by 9 bases, with 16 bases between the two germline ends. CDR1 and CDR2 (germline): SGHVS, FQNEAQ. This CDR3 region has 14 residues. CDR3 DNA: TGTGCCAGCAGCTGGACCAGGGGTTATGGTGAGCAGTTCTTC. Translation: CASSWTRGYGEQFF.

This chain uses TRBV6-6 with TRBJ2-3; 10 bases are a match to TRBD2. With V trimmed by 7 bases and J by 4 bases, 8 bases remained unmatched. The germline gives CDR1 MNHNY, CDR2 SVGAGI (reference sequence). This CDR3 spans 15 amino acids. The CDR3 DNA is TGTGCCAGCAACCCCAGCGGGAGGGGCCCAGATACGCAGTATTTT. Translated: CASNPSGRGPDTQYF.

This clonotype appeared many times. The rearrangement uses TRBV7-7 and TRBJ1-1, with D uncertain. The CDR3 is 13 residues long. V lost 3 bases to trimming and J lost 1 base, with 6 bases between them. Germline-derived CDR1 and CDR2 are SSHAT and FNYEAQ (reference sequence). The CDR3 sequence is CASSLTSNTEAFF. In DNA form, the CDR3 reads TGTGCCAGCAGCTTGACCTCGAACACTGAAGCTTTCTTT.

This clonotype was recorded a few times. The V and J genes are TRBV20-1 and TRBJ1-2, with a weak D call TRBD1 (5 bases). The CDR3 length is 13 residues. Per the germline V gene, CDR1 is DFQATT and CDR2 is SNEGSKA (reference sequence). Trimming pared 1 base from V and 2 bases from J, leaving 8 bases between. As DNA, the CDR3 is TGCAGTGCTAGAGGACAGCTAAACTATGGCTACACCTTC. Translation: CSARGQLNYGYTF.

This clonotype was counted between two and nine times. J is TRBJ2-1 and V is TRBV6-2 or TRBV6-3; the D gene is possibly TRBD2 (6 bases). Germline loops: CDR1 MNHEY, CDR2 SVGEGT. This CDR3 has 14 residues. V lost 4 bases, J lost 1 base, and 8 bases lay in between. The CDR3 region has the DNA TGTGCCAGCAGTTCCGCGGGGTCCTACAATGAGCAGTTCTTC. Translated, it gives CASSSAGSYNEQFF.

This clonotype occurred many times. V and J are TRBV12-5 and TRBJ1-5; possible D gene TRBD1, 5 bases. V was cut by 0 bases and J by 0 bases, with 9 bases left in between. This CDR3 is built from 16 residues. Germline assignment: CDR1 LGHNT and CDR2 FRNRAP. The CDR3 is CASGLVQDFSNQPQHF. The CDR3 nucleotides read TGTGCTAGTGGTTTGGTACAGGACTTTAGCAATCAGCCCCAGCATTTT.

This clonotype was seen ten or more times. The chain combines TRBV7-2 with TRBJ2-1; TRBD2 aligns across 7 bases. The CDR3 is made up of 16 amino acids. Germline loops: CDR1 SGHTA, CDR2 FQGNSA. The junction had 5 bases not matched to a gene; V was cut back by 2 bases and J by 1 base. The CDR3 sequence is CASSLMAGASYNEQFF. DNA for the CDR3: TGTGCCAGCAGCTTAATGGCGGGAGCATCCTACAATGAGCAGTTCTTC.

There are many counts of this clonotype. The chain couples TRBV11-2 to TRBJ2-4; 7 nucleotides agree with TRBD2. The germline V gene encodes CDR1 SGHAT and CDR2 FQNNGV. Trimming at V came to 5 bases and at J to 7 bases, leaving 20 bases not matched to a gene. CDR3 length: 18 residues. CDR3 residues: CASSPLRDLLQGGNIQYF. CDR3 in DNA: TGTGCCAGCAGCCCCCTTAGAGATCTGCTGCAGGGAGGGAACATTCAGTACTTC.